The 4 T cell receptor beta chains below were found in one sample sequenced in a study of blood T cell repertoires in COVID-19. Sequencing was performed with immunoSEQ multiplex PCR; in TCRdb, only in-frame clones are kept and a portion is missing. The table has 150,000 to 200,000 clones, 80% to 85% seen once. Input material: peripheral blood. Receptor source: a human donor with acute or convalescent COVID-19. The donor label of this sample is uncertain.

The V call is TRBV6-5, the J call TRBJ1-3; a possible D gene is TRBD1 (6 bases). Trimming took off 10 bases at V and 3 bases at J, with 16 bases between the two ends. Germline-derived CDR1 and CDR2 are MNHEY and SVGAGI. This CDR3 comprises 14 residues. CDR3 DNA sequence: TGTGCCACCGGCCGGCAGGGGATTGGAAACACCATATATTTT. Protein product: CATGRQGIGNTIYF.

The chain recombines TRBV4-2 with TRBJ2-3; TRBD1 matches at 8 bases. The CDR3 extends over 17 amino acids. V lost 3 bases and J lost 1; bases outside the gene matches: 9. Germline loops: CDR1 LGHNA, CDR2 YNFKEQ. The CDR3 nucleotides read TGTGCCAGCAGCCAGAAACCGGGACAGGTTGGCACAGATACGCAGTATTTT. Amino acids: CASSQKPGQVGTDTQYF.

The chain carries TRBV4-2 and TRBJ2-5; 11 positions match TRBD2. With V trimmed by 4 bases and J by 2 bases, 9 bases remained unmatched. The germline V gene has CDR1 LGHNA and CDR2 YNFKEQ. The CDR3 is 17 amino acids. The CDR3 DNA sequence: TGTGCCAGCAGCCTGTTAGCGGGGGGGAATACACAAGAGACCCAGTACTTC. Translating gives CASSLLAGGNTQETQYF.

The V call is TRBV5-4, the J call TRBJ1-2; TRBD1 aligns across 10 bases. The CDR3 has 16 residues. Unmatched junction bases numbered 7, after V lost 0 bases and J lost 5 bases. Per the germline V gene, CDR1 is SGHNT and CDR2 is YYREEE (reference sequence). The CDR3 loop reads CASSLARDRGNYGYTF. CDR3 sequence (DNA): TGTGCCAGCAGCTTGGCAAGGGACAGGGGAAATTATGGCTACACCTTC.